The rows below give T cell receptor beta chains drawn from one sample of a study of blood T cell repertoires in COVID-19. Method: immunoSEQ multiplex PCR; TCRdb's copy keeps in-frame clones and lacks some. The table records about 170,000 clones, 86% of them present only once. The material sequenced was peripheral blood. The source is a man in his 70s with acute or convalescent COVID-19. Both conserved end residues are part of each CDR3. D genes are given only for firm matches. A row's size may be missing; if present it is once, few, many or a size class.

TRBJ1-2	TRBV21-1	.	.	TGTGCCAGCAGCACCTGCATCAACGGGACAGGGAACGGCTACACCTTC	CASSTCINGTGNGYTF
TRBJ1-5	TRBV24-1	.	TRBD1	TGTGCCACCAGTGACCCCGACAGGGCTTTGGGGCAGCCCCAGCATTTT	CATSDPDRALGQPQHF
TRBJ1-5	TRBV5-1	.	TRBD1	TGCGCCAGCAGCTCCTCGACAGGGACTCAGCCCCAGCATTTT	CASSSSTGTQPQHF
TRBJ1-4	TRBV4-2	.	TRBD1	TGTGCCAGCAGCCAAGATCCCAGGGGGAAACTGTTTTTT	CASSQDPRGKLFF
TRBJ2-5	TRBV20-1	.	TRBD1	TGCAGTGCTAGTCGGGACAGGGGAAATCAAGAGACCCAGTACTTC	CSASRDRGNQETQYF
TRBJ2-2	TRBV5-1	.	.	TGCGCCAGCAGCTTGGACAATCCGAACACCGGGGAGCTGTTTTTT	CASSLDNPNTGELFF
TRBJ2-7	TRBV28	.	.	TGTGCCAGCAGTCAACACCCCCAGGCCGTCTACTACGAGCAGTACTTC	CASSQHPQAVYYEQYF
TRBJ2-1	TRBV10-3	.	TRBD1	TGTGCCATCAGTGAACAGGGGAACGATGAGCAGTTCTTC	CAISEQGNDEQFF
TRBJ2-7	TRBV5-1	.	.	TGCGCCAGCAGCTTGACGCGCTACGAGCAGTACTTC	CASSLTRYEQYF
TRBJ2-1	TRBV5-4	once	.	TGTGCCAGCAGTCCTAGGAACAATGAGCAGTTCTTC	CASSPRNNEQFF
TRBJ1-1	TRBV3-1/TRBV3-2	.	.	TGTGCCAGCAGCCAAATCCGACGGGAATCTGAAGCTTTCTTT	CASSQIRRESEAFF
TRBJ1-2	TRBV3-1/TRBV3-2	.	.	TGTGCCAGCAGCCAAGGGAGGAGGAGTTTTGGCTACACCTTC	CASSQGRRSFGYTF
TRBJ1-3	TRBV5-5	.	TRBD1	TGTGCCAGCAGTACCACGACAGGGGATGATGGAAACACCATATATTTT	CASSTTTGDDGNTIYF
TRBJ1-4	TRBV18	.	TRBD1	TGTGCCAGCTCACCTGCGACAGGGACTAATGAAAAACTGTTTTTT	CASSPATGTNEKLFF
TRBJ2-3	TRBV9	.	TRBD2	TGTGCCAGCAACCGGGGGGGGCCAACAGATACGCAGTATTTT	CASNRGGPTDTQYF
TRBJ2-1	TRBV25-1	.	TRBD1	TGTGCCAGCAGTGAATATCTTGACAGGGGAGGTGAGCAGTTCTTC	CASSEYLDRGGEQFF
TRBJ1-6	TRBV27	.	TRBD1	TGTGCCAGCAGTTCCTGGGACAGGCATTCACCCCTCCACTTT	CASSSWDRHSPLHF
TRBJ2-5	TRBV13	.	.	TGTGCCAGCAGCTTAGCGGAGACCCAGTACTTC	CASSLAETQYF
TRBJ2-7	TRBV7-2	.	TRBD2	TGTGCCAGCAGCTTAGTGACTAGCGGGGAGCAGTACTTC	CASSLVTSGEQYF
TRBJ2-1	TRBV28	.	TRBD2	TGTGCCAGCAGTTTATATGCGCTAGCGGGAGACATGTACAATGAGCAGTTCTTC	CASSLYALAGDMYNEQFF
TRBJ2-3	TRBV4-3	.	.	TGCGCCAGCAGCCAAGGGCAGACAGCAGATACGCAGTATTTT	CASSQGQTADTQYF
TRBJ1-1	TRBV7-6	.	.	TGTGCCAGCAGCCGGGAGAGAGAAGCTTTCTTT	CASSREREAFF
TRBJ1-6	TRBV28	.	TRBD1	TGTGCCAGCAGTTCCCCGGGACAGGGAACACCCCTCCACTTT	CASSSPGQGTPLHF
TRBJ1-1	TRBV5-1	.	.	TGCGCCAGCAGCTTGGATATAGGGGGTACCAACACTGAAGCTTTCTTT	CASSLDIGGTNTEAFF
TRBJ2-7	TRBV5-1	.	TRBD1	TGCGCCAGCAGCTGGGGACAGGGCTACGAGCAGTACTTC	CASSWGQGYEQYF
TRBJ1-3	TRBV18	.	.	TGTGCCAGCTCACCCCCTCTCCGGGTCTTATATTTT	CASSPPLRVLYF
TRBJ2-1	TRBV15	.	.	TGTGCCACCAGCAGAGGCGGCTTGGCGGAACTATCCTACAATGAGCAGTTCTTC	CATSRGGLAELSYNEQFF
TRBJ2-5	TRBV7-2	.	.	TGTGCCAGCAGCTTTGGCGGGGTCCAAGAGACCCAGTACTTC	CASSFGGVQETQYF
TRBJ1-6	TRBV2	.	.	TGTGCCAGCAGTTCCCAGGGGTTGGGTTCACCCCTCCACTTT	CASSSQGLGSPLHF
TRBJ1-1	TRBV5-1	.	.	TGCGCCAGCAGCTTGCGATTCGGGGGTTTCTACGCTTTCTTT	CASSLRFGGFYAFF
TRBJ2-3	TRBV19	.	.	TGTGCCAGTAGTTCCCCTCCGGACTACACAGATACGCAGTATTTT	CASSSPPDYTDTQYF
TRBJ2-2	TRBV12-5	once	TRBD1	TGTGCTAGTGGTTTGGTGGGGGACAGGACGTTCAACACCGGGGAGCTGTTTTTT	CASGLVGDRTFNTGELFF
TRBJ2-5	TRBV5-1	.	.	TGCGCCAGCAGCCCCAACGCGGGGCAAGAGACCCAGTACTTC	CASSPNAGQETQYF
TRBJ1-2	TRBV11-1	.	.	TGTGCCAGCAGCTTAAGGACAGACGGATATGGCTACACCTTC	CASSLRTDGYGYTF
TRBJ2-1	TRBV3-1/TRBV3-2	.	TRBD1	TGTGCCAGCAGCCGGACAGGGGTGGATCAGTTCTTC	CASSRTGVDQFF
TRBJ2-5	TRBV5-4	.	TRBD2	TGTGCCAGCAGCTTGCTCTCCGGGGAGGGAGAGACCCAGTACTTC	CASSLLSGEGETQYF
TRBJ1-5	TRBV10-3	.	TRBD1	TGTGCCATCAGTGAGTACAGGGGGGGTCAGCCCCAGCATTTT	CAISEYRGGQPQHF
TRBJ2-7	TRBV7-8	few	.	TGTGCCAGCAGCCTATACAGGGTCCCCTACGAGCAGTACTTC	CASSLYRVPYEQYF
TRBJ1-4	TRBV6-6	.	TRBD1	TGTGCCAGCAGTTACAAGGGGGCACCTAATGAAAAACTGTTTTTT	CASSYKGAPNEKLFF
TRBJ2-7	TRBV10-3	.	TRBD2	TGTGCCATCAGTGAGTCATCTAGCGGGAGTCCCGAGCAGTACTTC	CAISESSSGSPEQYF
TRBJ2-1	TRBV3-1/TRBV3-2	.	TRBD2	TGTGCCAGCAGCCAATTGGGACTAGCATCTGAGCAGTTCTTC	CASSQLGLASEQFF
TRBJ1-6	TRBV6-4	.	.	TGTGCCAGCACTGAGGGCCCATCGAGCAATTCACCCCTCCACTTT	CASTEGPSSNSPLHF
TRBJ2-6	TRBV6-5	.	.	TGTGCCAGCAGTTACTCCCTGTCTGGGGCCAACGTCCTGACTTTC	CASSYSLSGANVLTF
TRBJ1-2	TRBV20-1	.	.	TGCAGTGCTAGCGACAGCTATGGCTACACCTTC	CSASDSYGYTF
TRBJ1-1	TRBV4-1	.	.	TGCGCCAGCAGCCACCCTGCGTCCTTTTGGGCTTTCTTT	CASSHPASFWAFF
TRBJ1-2	TRBV6-5	.	.	TGTGCCAGCAGTCGGGACTTGACTAACTATGGCTACACCTTC	CASSRDLTNYGYTF
TRBJ1-4	TRBV28	.	TRBD1	TGTGCCAGCAGTTTAGCTCAGGGGGTGACTAATGAAAAACTGTTTTTT	CASSLAQGVTNEKLFF
TRBJ2-3	TRBV10-3	.	.	TGTGCCATCCTTCAAGGAGGCACAGATACGCAGTATTTT	CAILQGGTDTQYF
TRBJ2-5	TRBV18	once	TRBD1	TGTGCCAGCTCACCTCGGACAGGGCTCTACGAGACCCAGTACTTC	CASSPRTGLYETQYF
TRBJ1-6	TRBV7-2	few	.	TGTGCCAGCAGCTTAACAGGCTATAATTCACCCCTCCACTTT	CASSLTGYNSPLHF
TRBJ1-5	TRBV25-1	.	.	TGTGCCAGCAGTGAATCGACACGGAGCAATCAGCCCCAGCATTTT	CASSESTRSNQPQHF
TRBJ2-1	TRBV10-3	.	TRBD2	TGTGCCATCAGGCATCATAGCGGGAGCGTGAATGAGCAGTTCTTC	CAIRHHSGSVNEQFF
TRBJ1-5	TRBV12-3/TRBV12-4	.	.	TGTGCCAGCAGTTGGTCAGATCAGCCCCAGCATTTT	CASSWSDQPQHF
TRBJ1-6	TRBV7-3	once	.	TGTGCCAGCAGCTTATTGGGGGGGCTTAGCTCCTATAATTCACCCCTCCACTTT	CASSLLGGLSSYNSPLHF
TRBJ2-1	TRBV27	.	.	TGTGCCAGCAGTTTGACGGGACACCCGGCCAATGAGCAGTTCTTC	CASSLTGHPANEQFF